The following is a T cell receptor beta chain sequence with its context. Its antigen remains unknown. The CDR3 consists of 13 residues. In germline, CDR1 is MGHDK, CDR2 SYGVNS. V shed 7 bases and J shed 9 bases, with 13 bases lying between them. The sample comes from a study of response to subunit inactivated influenza vaccine. Findings of the study overall: Few new T cells, the authors suggested, are recruited by each seasonal influenza vaccination.

TCRdb itself ran the RT-PCR reads through MiXCR, one entry per CDR3 protein. The repertoire includes around 480,000 distinct CDR3 sequences, more than 15% of them detected once, and roughly 3.1% sits in the top ten. The input for sequencing was CD4+ T cells sorted from PBMCs, taken approximately 25 months after vaccination. This receptor was taken from a man between 50 and 69 years old who received an inactivated influenza vaccine. V gene TRBV25-1 combines with J gene TRBJ1-6; the D gene is possibly TRBD1 (5 bases). CDR3 coding DNA: TGTGCCAGCAACCGGCAGGGTAGTTCACCCCTCCACTTT. Its translation is CASNRQGSSPLHF. The complete variable domain, with remaining parts taken from reference TRBV25-1 and TRBJ1-6, reads EADIYQTPRYLVIGTGKKITLECSQTMGHDKMYWYQQDPGMELHLIHYSYGVNSTEKGDLSSESTVSRIRTEHFPLTLESARPSHTSQYLCASNRQGSSPLHFGNGTRLTVT.